This T cell receptor (beta chain) is from a study of OX40 agonist ivuxolimab in advanced cancers. Study as a whole: Hepatocellular carcinoma, melanoma, renal cell or head and neck cancer was diagnosed in the dose-escalation patients. Among those treated, three patients had partial responses, one with hepatocellular carcinoma and two with cutaneous melanoma.

Whole-study results and caveats: In the 0.1 to 3.0 mg/kg range, CD4+ and CD8+ blood T cells had expanded clonally by week 6.

The CDR3 is 11 amino acids. CDR1 is SNHLY, CDR2 FYNNEI, per germline. Clones were sequenced by immunoSEQ multiplex PCR, and TCRdb holds only the in-frame ones, with some missing. The data hold around 60,000 clones, with approximately 82% observed a single time. A remark on this clone: The antigen remains unidentified. The junction shows a germline mismatch at one end, possibly a read error.

Blood sampling was done at baseline, cycle 4 day 1, and cycle 7 day 1. The TCR originated in an adult with an advanced solid tumor such as melanoma, head and neck, liver or kidney cancer. The rearrangement links TRBV2 to TRBJ2-7; D is undetermined. The sample consisted of CD4+ or CD8+ T cells sorted from blood, taken in a trial of the OX40 agonist ivuxolimab. This chain's CDR3 is CASSPSSEQYF. DNA for the CDR3: TGTGCCAGCAGTCCCTCCTCCGAGCAGTACTTC.